This T cell receptor beta chain is drawn from a study of T cells after yellow fever vaccination. Turning to this clonotype: Its cognate antigen is unknown.

Germline CDR1 and CDR2: MGHRA and YSYEKL. The germline V and J ends were trimmed by 7 bases and 5 bases, with 21 bases remaining between them. This CDR3 has 16 residues. Findings and limits, study-wide: Compared with primary, the secondary response was weaker and peaked at day 5, not 15. There was a possibility that FACS-sorted repertoires contained abundant clonotypes contaminating from the bulk population. Some clonotypes, a small share, were shared between CD4 and CD8 compartments.

In making TCR cDNA, 5'RACE template switching added a universal primer site and UMIs to it. TCRdb re-derived calls from the 5' RACE reads in MiXCR, one entry per CDR3 protein. This table has more than 300,000 distinct CDR3 sequences, 6.8% appearing once. The specimen comprised PBMCs, sampled 45 days after the first yellow fever vaccination. This sequence was found in a man in his late teens or twenties who received the YFV17D yellow fever vaccine. This chain joins TRBV4-1 and TRBJ2-1; D perhaps matches TRBD2 (5 bases). CDR3 sequence reads: CASTTRVGKVHNEQFF. The CDR3, as DNA: TGCGCCAGCACCACGAGGGTAGGGAAGGTCCACAATGAGCAGTTCTTC.